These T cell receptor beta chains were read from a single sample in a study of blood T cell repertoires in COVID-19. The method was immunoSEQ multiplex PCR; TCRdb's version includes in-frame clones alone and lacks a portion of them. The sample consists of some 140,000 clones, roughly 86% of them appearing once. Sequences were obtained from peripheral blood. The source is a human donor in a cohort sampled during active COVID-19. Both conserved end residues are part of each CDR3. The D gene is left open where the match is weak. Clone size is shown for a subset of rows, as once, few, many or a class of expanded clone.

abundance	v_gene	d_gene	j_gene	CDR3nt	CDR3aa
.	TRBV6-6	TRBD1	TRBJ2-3	TGTGCCAGCCGGGACAGCCTCACAGATACGCAGTATTTT	CASRDSLTDTQYF
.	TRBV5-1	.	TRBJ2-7	TGCGCCAGCAGCTTGGCGGGGTCCTACGAGCAGTACTTC	CASSLAGSYEQYF
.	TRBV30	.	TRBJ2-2	TGTGCCTGGAGTGTAGGGAGCACCGGGGAGCTGTTTTTT	CAWSVGSTGELFF
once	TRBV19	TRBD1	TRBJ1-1	TGTGCCAGTAGTAAGGACCCCACAGGGGGAACTGAAGCTTTCTTT	CASSKDPTGGTEAFF
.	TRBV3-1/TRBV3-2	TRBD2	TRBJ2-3	TGTGCCAGCAGCCAGGGGACTAGCTCCACGCAGTATTTT	CASSQGTSSTQYF
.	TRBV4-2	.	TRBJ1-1	TGTGCCAGCAGCCAAGAGGGTCAGGGGACTGAAGCTTTCTTT	CASSQEGQGTEAFF
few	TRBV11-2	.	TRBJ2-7	TGTGCCAGCAGCTTAACCGTCTATGGCTCCTACGAGCAGTACTTC	CASSLTVYGSYEQYF
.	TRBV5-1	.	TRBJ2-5	TGCGCCAGCAGCCCCGGCGGACAGTTCGAGACCCAGTACTTC	CASSPGGQFETQYF
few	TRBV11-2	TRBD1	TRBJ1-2	TGTGCCAGCAGCTTGGACAGGGTACCTAACTATGGCTACACCTTC	CASSLDRVPNYGYTF
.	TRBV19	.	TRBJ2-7	TGTGCCAGTAGTATGGGCGGGGTCTCCTACGAGCAGTACTTC	CASSMGGVSYEQYF
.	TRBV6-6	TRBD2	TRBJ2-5	TGTGCCAGCAGTTACCCGGTGGGCGGGGGGCAAGAGACCCAGTACTTC	CASSYPVGGGQETQYF
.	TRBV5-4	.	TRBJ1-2	TGTGCCAGCAGCTACACGCTACAGGCTCTGGGTGGCTACACCTTC	CASSYTLQALGGYTF
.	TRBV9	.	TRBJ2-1	TGTGCCAGCAGCAAGCGTACAGTAGGGGGGGACGGACGAGACAATGAGCAGTTCTTC	CASSKRTVGGDGRDNEQFF
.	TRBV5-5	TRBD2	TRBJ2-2	TGTGCCAGCAGCGGTAGCGGGGGGGTGTACACCGGGGAGCTGTTTTTT	CASSGSGGVYTGELFF